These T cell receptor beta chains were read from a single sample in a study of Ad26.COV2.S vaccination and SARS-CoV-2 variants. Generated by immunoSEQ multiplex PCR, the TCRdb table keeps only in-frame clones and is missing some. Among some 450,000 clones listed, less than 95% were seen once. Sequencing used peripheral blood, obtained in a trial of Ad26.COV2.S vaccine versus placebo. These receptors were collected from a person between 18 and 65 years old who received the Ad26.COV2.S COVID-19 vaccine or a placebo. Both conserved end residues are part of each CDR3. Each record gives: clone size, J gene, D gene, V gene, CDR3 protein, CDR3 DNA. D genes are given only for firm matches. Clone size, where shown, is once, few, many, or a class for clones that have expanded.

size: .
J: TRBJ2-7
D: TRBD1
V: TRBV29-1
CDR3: CSATGGAEYEQYF
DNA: TGCAGCGCGACAGGGGGCGCGGAATACGAGCAGTACTTC

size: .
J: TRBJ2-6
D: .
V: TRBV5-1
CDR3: CASSKIISGANVLTF
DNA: TGCGCCAGCAGCAAGATCATCTCTGGGGCCAACGTCCTGACTTTC

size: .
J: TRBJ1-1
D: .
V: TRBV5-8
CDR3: CASSWWGGNTEAFF
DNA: TGTGCCAGCAGCTGGTGGGGGGGGAACACTGAAGCTTTCTTT

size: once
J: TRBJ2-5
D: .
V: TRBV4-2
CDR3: CASSQAQLPQETQYF
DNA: TGTGCCAGCAGCCAAGCTCAGTTACCCCAAGAGACCCAGTACTTC

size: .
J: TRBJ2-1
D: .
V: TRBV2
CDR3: CASSGQEQFF
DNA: TGTGCCAGCAGTGGCCAAGAGCAGTTCTTC

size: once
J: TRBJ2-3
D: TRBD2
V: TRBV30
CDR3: CAWSQTLSGGADTQYF
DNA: TGTGCCTGGAGTCAAACCCTTTCGGGAGGGGCGGATACGCAGTATTTT

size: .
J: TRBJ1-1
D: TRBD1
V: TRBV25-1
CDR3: CASSNTGDGTEAFF
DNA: TGTGCCAGCAGTAACACAGGGGATGGCACTGAAGCTTTCTTT

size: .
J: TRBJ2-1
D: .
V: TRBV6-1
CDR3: CASSEGTDLLNEQFF
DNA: TGTGCCAGCAGTGAAGGGACGGACCTGTTGAATGAGCAGTTCTTC

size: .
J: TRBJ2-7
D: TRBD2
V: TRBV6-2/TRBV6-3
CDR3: CASSYLRLAPTYEQYF
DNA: TGTGCCAGCAGTTATCTTCGACTAGCGCCAACCTACGAGCAGTACTTC

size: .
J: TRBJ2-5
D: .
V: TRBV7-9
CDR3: CASSLSLGSETQYF
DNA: TGTGCCAGCAGCTTATCTCTGGGATCGGAGACCCAGTACTTC

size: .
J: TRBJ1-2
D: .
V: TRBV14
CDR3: CASSHNPGAGKYGYTF
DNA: TGTGCCAGCAGCCACAACCCCGGGGCAGGGAAGTATGGCTACACCTTC

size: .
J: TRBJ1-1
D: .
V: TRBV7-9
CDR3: CASSNRIMNTEAFF
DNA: TGTGCCAGCAGCAATCGGATTATGAACACTGAAGCTTTCTTT

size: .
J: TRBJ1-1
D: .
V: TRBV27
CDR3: CASSYTPGAFPEAFF
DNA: TGTGCCAGCAGTTATACCCCAGGGGCTTTCCCCGAAGCTTTCTTT

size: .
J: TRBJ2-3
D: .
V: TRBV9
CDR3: CASSVGVGDTQYF
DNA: TGTGCCAGCAGCGTAGGGGTTGGAGATACGCAGTATTTT

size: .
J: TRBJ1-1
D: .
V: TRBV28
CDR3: CASTPGGRNTEAFF
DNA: TGTGCCAGCACCCCTGGGGGCCGAAACACTGAAGCTTTCTTT

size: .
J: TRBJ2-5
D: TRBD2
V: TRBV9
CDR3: CASSVGTSGKETQYF
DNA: TGTGCCAGCAGCGTAGGCACTAGCGGCAAAGAGACCCAGTACTTC

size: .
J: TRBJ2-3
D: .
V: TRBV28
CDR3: CASSPPQGPTTDTQYF
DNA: TGTGCCAGCAGCCCCCCACAGGGTCCCACCACAGATACGCAGTATTTT

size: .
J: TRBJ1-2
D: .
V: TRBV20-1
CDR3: CSASADMLYGYTF
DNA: TGCAGTGCTAGTGCGGACATGCTCTATGGCTACACCTTC

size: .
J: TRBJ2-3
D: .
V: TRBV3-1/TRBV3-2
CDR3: CASSQSRADTQYF
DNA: TGTGCCAGCAGCCAATCTAGGGCAGATACGCAGTATTTT

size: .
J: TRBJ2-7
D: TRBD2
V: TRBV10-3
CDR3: CAISEGLVGGGPGEQYF
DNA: TGTGCCATCAGTGAAGGATTGGTTGGGGGAGGGCCTGGCGAGCAGTACTTC

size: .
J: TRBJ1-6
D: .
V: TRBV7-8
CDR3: CASSLGAGNNSPLHF
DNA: TGTGCCAGCAGCTTAGGGGCAGGGAATAATTCACCCCTCCACTTT

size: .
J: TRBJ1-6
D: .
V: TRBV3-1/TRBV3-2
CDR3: CASSQVRGYNSPLHF
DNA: TGTGCCAGCAGCCAAGTCCGGGGATATAATTCACCCCTCCACTTT

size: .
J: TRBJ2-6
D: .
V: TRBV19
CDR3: CASSTSRLSGANVLTF
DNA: TGTGCCAGTAGTACGTCCCGGTTATCTGGGGCCAACGTCCTGACTTTC

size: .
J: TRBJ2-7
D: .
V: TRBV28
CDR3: CASSLGQIYEQYF
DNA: TGTGCCAGCAGTTTAGGCCAGATCTACGAGCAGTACTTC

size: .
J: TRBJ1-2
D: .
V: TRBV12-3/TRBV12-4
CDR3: CASSLGGNYGYTF
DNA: TGTGCCAGCAGTTTGGGGGGTAACTATGGCTACACCTTC

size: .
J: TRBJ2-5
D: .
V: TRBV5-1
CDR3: CASSSPRVSKETQYF
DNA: TGCGCCAGCAGCTCCCCGAGGGTCTCGAAGGAGACCCAGTACTTC

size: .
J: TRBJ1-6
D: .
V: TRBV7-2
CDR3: CASSLVRQRSPLHF
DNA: TGTGCCAGCAGCTTAGTCCGCCAACGTTCACCCCTCCACTTT

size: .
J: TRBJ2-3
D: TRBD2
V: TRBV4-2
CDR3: CASSQFHPGLAGEPDTQYF
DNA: TGTGCCAGCAGCCAATTCCACCCGGGACTAGCGGGAGAACCAGATACGCAGTATTTT

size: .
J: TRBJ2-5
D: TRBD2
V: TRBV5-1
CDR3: CASSPGLAGVETQYF
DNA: TGCGCCAGCAGCCCCGGACTAGCGGGAGTTGAGACCCAGTACTTC

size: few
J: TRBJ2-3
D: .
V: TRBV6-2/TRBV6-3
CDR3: CASSYSDLSTDTQYF
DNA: TGTGCCAGCAGCTACTCGGACTTGTCCACAGATACGCAGTATTTT

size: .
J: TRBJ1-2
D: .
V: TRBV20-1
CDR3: CVWTGRGGYTF
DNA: TGCGTTTGGACGGGGAGGGGTGGCTACACCTTC

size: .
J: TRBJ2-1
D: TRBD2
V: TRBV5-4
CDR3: CASSLAPRETNEQFF
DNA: TGTGCCAGCAGCTTGGCCCCGCGGGAGACGAATGAGCAGTTCTTC

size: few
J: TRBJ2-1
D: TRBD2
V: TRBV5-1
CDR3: CASSFSGSRGTYNEQFF
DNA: TGCGCCAGCAGCTTTAGCGGGAGTCGGGGAACCTACAATGAGCAGTTCTTC

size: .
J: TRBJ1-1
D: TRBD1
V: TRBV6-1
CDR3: CASSETIDRAGAEAFF
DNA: TGTGCCAGCAGTGAAACGATCGACAGGGCCGGGGCTGAAGCTTTCTTT

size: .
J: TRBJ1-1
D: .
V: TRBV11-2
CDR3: CASSFQGNTEAFF
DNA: TGTGCCAGCAGCTTTCAGGGGAACACTGAAGCTTTCTTT

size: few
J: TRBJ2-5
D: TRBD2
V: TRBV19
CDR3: CASSRIGRGPQETQYF
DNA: TGTGCCAGTAGTCGTATCGGGAGGGGACCTCAAGAGACCCAGTACTTC

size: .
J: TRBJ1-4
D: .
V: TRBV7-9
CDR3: CASSPSRGGATNEKLFF
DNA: TGTGCCAGCAGCCCATCTAGGGGGGGGGCTACTAATGAAAAACTGTTTTTT

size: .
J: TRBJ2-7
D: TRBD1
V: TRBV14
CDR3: CASSQRPPRQGAYEQYF
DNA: TGTGCCAGCAGCCAACGGCCCCCGCGGCAGGGGGCCTACGAGCAGTACTTC

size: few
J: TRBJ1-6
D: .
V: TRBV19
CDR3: CATKGRNSPLHF
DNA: TGTGCCACCAAAGGGAGAAATTCACCCCTCCACTTT

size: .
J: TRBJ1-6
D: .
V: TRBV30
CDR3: CARRRETDSPLHF
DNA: TGTGCCCGGAGGAGGGAGACGGATTCACCCCTCCACTTT

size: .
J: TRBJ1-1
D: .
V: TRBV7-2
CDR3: CASSFVQGMNTEAFF
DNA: TGTGCCAGCAGCTTCGTACAGGGAATGAACACTGAAGCTTTCTTT

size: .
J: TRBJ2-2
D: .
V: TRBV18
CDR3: CASSPYGGATNTGELFF
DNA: TGTGCCAGCTCACCATACGGAGGGGCAACGAACACCGGGGAGCTGTTTTTT

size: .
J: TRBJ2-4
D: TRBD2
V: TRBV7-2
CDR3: CASSLVSGRTRDIQYF
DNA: TGTGCCAGCAGCTTAGTTAGCGGGAGGACCAGGGACATTCAGTACTTC

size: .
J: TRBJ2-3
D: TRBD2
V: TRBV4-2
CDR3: CASSQELLAGHTDTQYF
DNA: TGTGCCAGCAGCCAAGAATTACTAGCGGGCCACACAGATACGCAGTATTTT

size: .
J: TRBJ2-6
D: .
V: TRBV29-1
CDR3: CSVVNRVIGGANVLTF
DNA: TGCAGCGTTGTAAATCGGGTGATCGGTGGGGCCAACGTCCTGACTTTC

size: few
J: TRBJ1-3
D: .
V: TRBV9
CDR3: CASSVGLDSLDSGNTIYF
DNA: TGTGCCAGCAGCGTAGGATTGGACAGCCTAGACTCTGGAAACACCATATATTTT

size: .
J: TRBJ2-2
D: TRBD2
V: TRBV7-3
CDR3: CASRRLAGDRELFF
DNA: TGTGCCAGCAGAAGACTAGCGGGAGATCGGGAGCTGTTTTTT

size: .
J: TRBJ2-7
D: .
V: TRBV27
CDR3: CASSLGGGEQYF
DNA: TGTGCCAGCAGTTTGGGAGGGGGCGAGCAGTACTTC

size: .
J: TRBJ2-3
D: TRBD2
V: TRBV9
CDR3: CASSEGLALDTQYF
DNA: TGTGCCAGCAGCGAGGGACTAGCGTTGGATACGCAGTATTTT

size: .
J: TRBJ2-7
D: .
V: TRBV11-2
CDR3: CASSLNYEQYF
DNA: TGTGCCAGCAGCTTAAACTACGAGCAGTACTTC

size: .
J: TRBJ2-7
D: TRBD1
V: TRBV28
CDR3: CASSVRDRLGQYF
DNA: TGTGCCAGCAGTGTCCGGGACAGGCTGGGGCAGTACTTC

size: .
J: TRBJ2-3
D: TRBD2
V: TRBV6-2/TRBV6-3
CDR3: CASSPPRTSGMYTQYF
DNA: TGTGCCAGCAGTCCCCCCAGGACTAGCGGGATGTATACGCAGTATTTT

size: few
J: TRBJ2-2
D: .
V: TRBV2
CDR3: CASRGGTVGAELFF
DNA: TGTGCCAGCAGGGGGGGGACAGTGGGTGCGGAGCTGTTTTTT

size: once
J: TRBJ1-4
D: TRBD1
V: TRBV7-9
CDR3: CASSLEAGGNEKLFF
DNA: TGTGCCAGCAGCTTAGAAGCAGGGGGTAATGAAAAACTGTTTTTT

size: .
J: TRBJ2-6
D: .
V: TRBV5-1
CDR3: CASSRDSGANVLTF
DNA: TGCGCCAGCAGCCGAGACTCTGGGGCCAACGTCCTGACTTTC